The 16 T cell receptor beta chains listed next were all sequenced from one sample in a study of blood T cell repertoires in COVID-19. Sequencing used immunoSEQ multiplex PCR; TCRdb keeps in-frame clones, though not all of them. The data show 150,000 or so clones, about three quarters seen once. The sequencing sample was made of peripheral blood. The receptors were gathered from a man of 80 years or more with acute or convalescent COVID-19.

The chain employs TRBV28 and TRBJ2-2, with D perhaps matching TRBD1 (6 bases). The CDR3 length is 16 residues. V lost 5 bases and J 1 base, leaving 14 bases between the germline ends. Germline loops: CDR1 MDHEN, CDR2 SYDVKM. CDR3 in amino acids: CASSPGQIGNTGELFF. CDR3 DNA sequence: TGTGCCAGCAGTCCGGGACAAATAGGGAACACCGGGGAGCTGTTTTTT.

The chain uses TRBV7-3 and TRBJ2-5, with 9 bases that match TRBD2. Germline V CDR1 and CDR2: SGHTA, FQGTGA. The CDR3 consists of 15 residues. The V and J ends lost 6 bases and 1 base, in that order; junction bases with no gene match: 6. The CDR3 nucleotides are TGTGCCAGCAGACAAGCGGGGGGTACCCAAGAGACCCAGTACTTC. This codes for CASRQAGGTQETQYF.

This clone was observed at least ten times. V is TRBV11-2 and J is TRBJ1-2; 8 bases map to TRBD1. The CDR3 is 15 amino acids. Losses at the gene ends were 5 bases for V and 6 bases for J; bases not matched to a gene: 11. Looked up from germline, CDR1 is SGHAT and CDR2 is FQNNGV. CDR3 region: CASSTPGQERNGYTF. The DNA of the CDR3 is TGTGCCAGCAGCACGCCGGGACAGGAGAGGAATGGCTACACCTTC.

The V call is TRBV28, the J call TRBJ2-2, with 10 bases matching TRBD1. The ends lost 5 bases at V and 0 bases at J; junction bases unmatched: 9. This CDR3 spans 18 amino acids. Per the germline V gene, CDR1 is MDHEN and CDR2 is SYDVKM. CDR3 region: CASSAYPGQGSNTGELFF. The CDR3 DNA reads as TGTGCCAGCAGTGCCTATCCGGGACAGGGGTCGAACACCGGGGAGCTGTTTTTT.

The chain recombines TRBV12-3 or TRBV12-4 with TRBJ1-2, with a weak D call TRBD1 (6 bases). V lost 2 bases, J lost 6 bases, and 10 bases lay in between. The CDR3 is 13 residues long. DNA of the CDR3: TGTGCCAGCAGTTTACGCAGGGGCGATGGCTACACCTTC. It specifies CASSLRRGDGYTF.

This chain joins TRBV4-2 and TRBJ2-7; D is ambiguous. This CDR3 comprises 14 residues. V was pared by 1 base and J by 3 bases, with 10 bases between. Looked up from germline, CDR1 is LGHNA and CDR2 is YNFKEQ. CDR3 residues: CASSQAVNNYEQYF. In DNA, the CDR3 is TGTGCCAGCAGCCAAGCTGTGAACAACTACGAGCAGTACTTC.

This chain links TRBV4-2 with TRBJ2-2, with D tentatively TRBD2 (6 bases). Trimming stripped 2 bases from V and 0 bases from J, with 16 bases between. Germline CDR1 reads LGHNA; CDR2 reads YNFKEQ. The CDR3 length is 18 residues. CDR3 sequence (DNA): TGTGCCAGCAGCCAAAGGAGGGGATCACAGTCGAACACCGGGGAGCTGTTTTTT. It encodes CASSQRRGSQSNTGELFF.

The V gene is TRBV27, the J gene TRBJ2-3; tentative D call: TRBD2 (5 bases). The CDR3 runs 15 residues. The germline gives CDR1 MNHEY, CDR2 SMNVEV (reference sequence). Trimming cost V 3 bases and J 1 base, with 11 bases left between them. CDR3 nucleotides: TGTGCCAGCAGTTTCACTAGGGTTGGCACAGATACGCAGTATTTT. Translation: CASSFTRVGTDTQYF.

This clone has at least ten counts. V is TRBV10-3 and J is TRBJ1-1, with TRBD1 identical over 7 bases. The CDR3 consists of 14 residues. The J segment lost 0 bases and the V segment lost 7 bases, leaving 5 bases of the junction unmatched. CDR1 and CDR2 from the germline V gene are ENHRY and SYGVKD. CDR3 bases: TGTGCCATCACGGCAGGGGGTCTGAACACTGAAGCTTTCTTT. Translated, it gives CAITAGGLNTEAFF.

V gene TRBV4-1 combines with J gene TRBJ1-5; D perhaps matches TRBD1 (6 bases). V lost 3 bases and J lost 3, with 15 bases in between. CDR1 and CDR2 (germline): MGHRA, YSYEKL. The CDR3 sequence is 16 residues long. The CDR3 coding sequence is TGCGCCAGCAGCCACGTAGGAGGGGGGGACAATCAGCCCCAGCATTTT. Translation gives CASSHVGGGDNQPQHF.

The chain has TRBV6-5 and TRBJ2-5, with D unresolved. This CDR3 region has 13 residues. The germline V gene encodes CDR1 MNHEY and CDR2 SVGAGI. V shed 6 bases and J shed 3 bases, with 11 bases lying between them. The CDR3 DNA follows: TGTGCCAGCAGGATGGCCGGAGAAGAGACCCAGTACTTC. Amino acids: CASRMAGEETQYF.

The rearrangement joins TRBV7-3 to TRBJ1-1, with TRBD1 identical over 7 bases. Germline trimming cut 5 bases from V and 8 bases from J; bases unmatched to any gene: 8. Germline values: CDR1 SGHTA, CDR2 FQGTGA. The CDR3 covers 13 residues. The CDR3: CASSLGQEAEAFF. In DNA form, the CDR3 reads TGTGCCAGCAGCCTAGGACAGGAAGCAGAAGCTTTCTTT.

This clone appeared once. The rearrangement joins TRBV6-5 to TRBJ2-1, with TRBD2 identical over 8 bases. Germline trimming cut 6 bases from V and 4 bases from J; bases unmatched to any gene: 8. Germline V gives CDR1 MNHEY, CDR2 SVGAGI. The CDR3 has 15 amino acids. The DNA of the CDR3 is TGTGCCAGCAGAGCCCGGGGGGGGCCATACAATGAGCAGTTCTTC. This translates into CASRARGGPYNEQFF.

The chain is built from TRBV11-3 and TRBJ2-7, with 10 bases lining up with TRBD2. After removal of 4 bases from V and 4 bases from J, the junction contained 7 bases not matched to a gene. Looked up from germline, CDR1 is SGHNT and CDR2 is YENEEA. CDR3 length equals 15 residues. DNA for the CDR3: TGTGCCAGCAGCTCCAGCGGGGGGGCAAGTTACGAGCAGTACTTC. Translated, it gives CASSSSGGASYEQYF.

V and J are TRBV5-1 and TRBJ2-5; a weak D match, TRBD1 (6 bases). The V gene's germline CDR1 is SGHRS and CDR2 YFSETQ. This CDR3 region has 14 residues. V was shortened by 1 base and J by 4 bases, with 11 bases between the two germline ends. CDR3 sequence (DNA): TGCGCCAGCAGCTTGCAGGGGTTGGGAGAGACCCAGTACTTC. Protein: CASSLQGLGETQYF.

V is TRBV27 and J is TRBJ2-4; 8 bases agree with TRBD2. Germline V gene data show CDR1 as MNHEY and CDR2 as SMNVEV (reference sequence). CDR3 size: 13 residues. Trimming at V came to 6 bases and at J to 3 bases, leaving 1 base not matched to a gene. The CDR3 here is CASRGTSKNIQYF. CDR3 bases: TGTGCCAGCAGGGGGACTAGCAAAAACATTCAGTACTTC.